The clone carrying this T cell receptor beta chain was seen repeatedly, ten times or more. One entry per CDR3 protein results from TCRdb running MiXCR on the 5' RACE reads. Of about 160,000 distinct CDR3 sequences in the sample, around 7% were seen once. The V end lost 0 bases, the J end lost 3 bases, and 8 bases lay between the germline ends. The CDR3 runs to 15 residues. The germline V gene has CDR1 SEHNR and CDR2 FQNEAQ (reference sequence). The sample comes from a study of T cells after yellow fever vaccination. This clonotype originated in a man younger than 30 who received the YFV17D yellow fever vaccine. The chain links TRBV7-9 to TRBJ2-2; tentative D call: TRBD1 (6 bases). Sequences were derived from CD4+ T cells sorted from PBMCs, sampled less than 6 days after the first yellow fever vaccination. CDR3 DNA sequence: TGTGCCAGCAGCTTAGCGACAGGTCACACCGGGGAGCTGTTTTTT. Encoded protein: CASSLATGHTGELFF.